Listed here is a single T cell receptor beta chain. Germline CDR1 reads MNHEY; CDR2 reads SVGEGT. The germline V and J ends were trimmed by 5 bases and 1 base, with 11 bases remaining between them. The CDR3 runs to 15 residues. The sample originates from a study of blood T cell repertoires in COVID-19. Method: immunoSEQ multiplex PCR; TCRdb's copy keeps in-frame clones and lacks some. The table includes 300,000 or so clones, around nine tenths detected once. Material for sequencing was peripheral blood. The chain employs TRBV6-2 or TRBV6-3 and TRBJ2-2; D gene unclear. This TCR came from a man aged 50 or older with active or convalescent COVID-19. CDR3 region: CASSTPSGNTGELFF. The CDR3 DNA sequence: TGTGCCAGCAGTACCCCTTCGGGGAACACCGGGGAGCTGTTTTTT.